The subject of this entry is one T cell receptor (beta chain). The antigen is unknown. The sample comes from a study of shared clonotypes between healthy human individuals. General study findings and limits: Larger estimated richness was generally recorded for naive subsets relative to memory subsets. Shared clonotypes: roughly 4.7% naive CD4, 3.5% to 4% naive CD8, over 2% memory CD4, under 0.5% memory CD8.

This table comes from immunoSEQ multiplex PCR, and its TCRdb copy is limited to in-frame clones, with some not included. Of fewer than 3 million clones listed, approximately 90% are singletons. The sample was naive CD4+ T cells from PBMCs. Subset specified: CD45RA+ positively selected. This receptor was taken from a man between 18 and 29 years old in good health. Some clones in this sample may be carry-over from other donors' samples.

Here the CDR3 reads CASSLAGGPETQYF. The CDR3 coding sequence is TGTGCCAGCAGCTTAGCGGGAGGGCCCGAGACCCAGTACTTC. J is TRBJ2-5 and V is TRBV5-4; 10 bases are shared with TRBD2. This CDR3 is 14 amino acids long. Germline V gene lookup returns CDR1 SGHNT and CDR2 YYREEE (reference sequence). J gave up 5 bases and V 2 bases, and 3 bases lay outside the gene matches.